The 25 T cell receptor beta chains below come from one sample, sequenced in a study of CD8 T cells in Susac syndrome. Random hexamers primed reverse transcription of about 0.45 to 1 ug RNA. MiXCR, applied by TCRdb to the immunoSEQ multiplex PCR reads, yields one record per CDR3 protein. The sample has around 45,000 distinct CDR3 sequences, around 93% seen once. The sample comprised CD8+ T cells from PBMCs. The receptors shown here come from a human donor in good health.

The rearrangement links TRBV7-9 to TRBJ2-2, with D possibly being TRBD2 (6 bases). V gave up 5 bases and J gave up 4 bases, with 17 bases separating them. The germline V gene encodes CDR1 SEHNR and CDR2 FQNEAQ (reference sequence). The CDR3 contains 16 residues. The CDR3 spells CASSVGTSQVTGELFF. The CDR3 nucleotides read TGTGCCAGCAGCGTAGGGACTTCTCAAGTCACCGGGGAGCTGTTTTTT.

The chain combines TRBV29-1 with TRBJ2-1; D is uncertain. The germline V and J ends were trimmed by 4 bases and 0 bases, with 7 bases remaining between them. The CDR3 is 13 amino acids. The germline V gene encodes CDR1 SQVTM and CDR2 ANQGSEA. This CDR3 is CSVVKSSYNEQFF. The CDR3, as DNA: TGCAGCGTTGTAAAAAGCTCCTACAATGAGCAGTTCTTC.

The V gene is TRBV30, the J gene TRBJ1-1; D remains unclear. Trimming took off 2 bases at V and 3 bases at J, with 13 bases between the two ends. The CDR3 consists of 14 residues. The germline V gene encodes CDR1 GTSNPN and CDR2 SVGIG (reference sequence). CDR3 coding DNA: TGTGCCTGGAGTTTCAGGAACGGGCACACTGAAGCTTTCTTT. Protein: CAWSFRNGHTEAFF.

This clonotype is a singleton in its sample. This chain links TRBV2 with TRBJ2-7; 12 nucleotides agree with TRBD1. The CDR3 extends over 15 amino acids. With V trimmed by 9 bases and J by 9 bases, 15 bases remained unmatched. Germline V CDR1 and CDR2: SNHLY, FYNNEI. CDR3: CASFLRGQGAQVQYF. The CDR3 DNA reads TGTGCCAGTTTCCTCAGGGGACAGGGGGCCCAGGTGCAGTACTTC.

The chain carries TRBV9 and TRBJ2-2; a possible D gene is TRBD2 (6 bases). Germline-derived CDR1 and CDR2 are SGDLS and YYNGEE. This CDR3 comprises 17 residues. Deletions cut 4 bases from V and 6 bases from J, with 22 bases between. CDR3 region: CASSTPAGLTRAGELFF. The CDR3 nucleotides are TGTGCCAGCAGCACCCCGGCGGGACTCACCAGGGCCGGGGAGCTGTTTTTT.

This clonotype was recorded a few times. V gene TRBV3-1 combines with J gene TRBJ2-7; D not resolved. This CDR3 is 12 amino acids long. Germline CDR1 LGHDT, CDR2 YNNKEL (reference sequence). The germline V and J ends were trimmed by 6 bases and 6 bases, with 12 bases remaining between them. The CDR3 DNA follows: TGTGCCAGCAGTAGATTTAGTGGCGAGCAGTACTTC. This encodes CASSRFSGEQYF.

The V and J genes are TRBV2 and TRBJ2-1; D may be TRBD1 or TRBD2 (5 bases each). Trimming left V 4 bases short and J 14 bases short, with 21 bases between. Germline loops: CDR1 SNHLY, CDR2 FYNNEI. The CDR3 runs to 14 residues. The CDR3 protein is CASSGGWDPANKFF. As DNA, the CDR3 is TGTGCCAGCAGTGGGGGTTGGGACCCAGCAAACAAGTTCTTC.

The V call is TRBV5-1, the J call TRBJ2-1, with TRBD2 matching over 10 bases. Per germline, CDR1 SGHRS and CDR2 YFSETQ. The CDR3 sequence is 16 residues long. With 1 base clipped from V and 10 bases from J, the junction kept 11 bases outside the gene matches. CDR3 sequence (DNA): TGCGCCAGCAGCTTGATGGGACTAGCGTATGACTGGGAGCAGTTCTTC. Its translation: CASSLMGLAYDWEQFF.

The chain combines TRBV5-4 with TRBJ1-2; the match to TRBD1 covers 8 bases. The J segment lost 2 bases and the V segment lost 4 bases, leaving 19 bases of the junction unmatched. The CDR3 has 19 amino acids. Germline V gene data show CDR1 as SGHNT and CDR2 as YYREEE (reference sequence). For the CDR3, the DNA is TGTGCCAGCAGCCGGGATGGGGTGAGAGGGACAGGATTAAACTATGGCTACACCTTC. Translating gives CASSRDGVRGTGLNYGYTF.

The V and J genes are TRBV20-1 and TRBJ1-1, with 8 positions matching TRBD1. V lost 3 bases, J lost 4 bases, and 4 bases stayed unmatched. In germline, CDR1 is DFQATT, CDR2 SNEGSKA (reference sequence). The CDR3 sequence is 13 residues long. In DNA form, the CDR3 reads TGCAGTGCTAGGGACAGGGAATTCACTGAAGCTTTCTTT. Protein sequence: CSARDREFTEAFF.

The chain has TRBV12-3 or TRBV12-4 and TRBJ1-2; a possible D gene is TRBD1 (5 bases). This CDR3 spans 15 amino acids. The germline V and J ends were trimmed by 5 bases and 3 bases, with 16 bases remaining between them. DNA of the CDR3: TGTGCCAGCAGTCGGGGACCCGGGGATGACTATGGCTACACCTTC. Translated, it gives CASSRGPGDDYGYTF.

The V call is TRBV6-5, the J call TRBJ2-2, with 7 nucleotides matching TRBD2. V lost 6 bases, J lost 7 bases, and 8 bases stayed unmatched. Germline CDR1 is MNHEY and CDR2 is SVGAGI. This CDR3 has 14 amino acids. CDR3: CASRNRDYIGELFF. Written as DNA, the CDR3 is TGTGCCAGCAGAAACCGGGACTACATCGGGGAGCTGTTTTTT.

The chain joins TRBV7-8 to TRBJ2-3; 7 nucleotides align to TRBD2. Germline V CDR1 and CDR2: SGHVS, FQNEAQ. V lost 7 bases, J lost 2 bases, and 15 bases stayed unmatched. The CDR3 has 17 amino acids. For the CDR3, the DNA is TGTGCCAGCACCCCCGGGGGGTCAGAACCCTTCACAGATACGCAGTATTTT. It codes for CASTPGGSEPFTDTQYF. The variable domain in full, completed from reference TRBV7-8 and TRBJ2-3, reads GAGVSQSPRYKVAKRGQDVALRCDPISGHVSLFWYQQALGQGPEFLTYFQNEAQLDKSGLPSDRFFAERPEGSVSTLKIQRTQQEDSAVYLCASTPGGSEPFTDTQYFGPGTRLTVL.

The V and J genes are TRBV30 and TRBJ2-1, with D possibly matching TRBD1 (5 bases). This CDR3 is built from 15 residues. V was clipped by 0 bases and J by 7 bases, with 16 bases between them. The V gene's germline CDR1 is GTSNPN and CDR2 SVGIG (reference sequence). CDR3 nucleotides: TGTGCCTGGAGTGTGAACTTCCCAGGGTGGAATGAGCAGTTCTTC. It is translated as CAWSVNFPGWNEQFF.

CDR3 nucleotides: TGTGCCAGCAGTGATGGCGGGACGGAGGATACGCAGTATTTT. Protein product: CASSDGGTEDTQYF. The chain joins TRBV6-4 to TRBJ2-3, with a weak D call TRBD2 (6 bases). Germline assignment: CDR1 MRHNA and CDR2 SNTAGT. This CDR3 is 14 amino acids long. V lost 3 bases and J lost 6, with 13 bases in between.

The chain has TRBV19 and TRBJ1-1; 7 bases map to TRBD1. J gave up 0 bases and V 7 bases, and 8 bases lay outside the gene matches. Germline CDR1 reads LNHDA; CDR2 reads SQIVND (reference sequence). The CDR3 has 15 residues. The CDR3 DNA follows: TGTGCCAGTAAACGTCCGGGACAGCTGAACACTGAAGCTTTCTTT. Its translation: CASKRPGQLNTEAFF.

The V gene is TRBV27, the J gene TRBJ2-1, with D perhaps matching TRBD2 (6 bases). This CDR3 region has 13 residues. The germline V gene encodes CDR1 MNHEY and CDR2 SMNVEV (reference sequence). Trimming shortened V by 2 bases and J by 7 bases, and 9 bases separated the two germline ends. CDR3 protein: CASSLGSGNEQFF. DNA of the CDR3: TGTGCCAGCAGTTTAGGTAGCGGAAATGAGCAGTTCTTC.

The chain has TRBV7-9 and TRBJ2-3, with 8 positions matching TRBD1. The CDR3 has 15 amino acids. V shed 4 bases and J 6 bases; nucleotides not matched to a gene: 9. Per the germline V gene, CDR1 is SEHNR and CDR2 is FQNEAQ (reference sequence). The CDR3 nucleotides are TGTGCCAGCAGCTCGACAGGGGCGAGTGCGGATACGCAGTATTTT. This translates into CASSSTGASADTQYF.

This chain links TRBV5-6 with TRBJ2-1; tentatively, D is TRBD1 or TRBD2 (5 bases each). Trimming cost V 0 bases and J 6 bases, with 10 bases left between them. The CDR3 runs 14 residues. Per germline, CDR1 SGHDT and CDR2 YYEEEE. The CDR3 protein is CASSLVGTTNEQFF. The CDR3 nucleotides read TGTGCCAGCAGCTTGGTGGGGACCACCAATGAGCAGTTCTTC.

CDR3 amino acids: CASSFLGLAGVTYNEQFF. The CDR3 DNA follows: TGTGCCAGCAGTTTTTTGGGACTAGCGGGAGTAACCTACAATGAGCAGTTCTTC. This chain joins TRBV6-5 and TRBJ2-1; 14 bases line up with TRBD2. CDR1 and CDR2 from the germline V gene are MNHEY and SVGAGI. Germline trimming cut 4 bases from V and 2 bases from J; bases unmatched to any gene: 7. The CDR3 runs 18 residues.

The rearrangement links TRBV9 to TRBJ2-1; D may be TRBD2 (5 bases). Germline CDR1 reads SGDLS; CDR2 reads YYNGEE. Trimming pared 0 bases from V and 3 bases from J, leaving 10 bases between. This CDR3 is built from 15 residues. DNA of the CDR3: TGTGCCAGCAGCGTAGGGTTCGGGATCTACAATGAGCAGTTCTTC. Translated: CASSVGFGIYNEQFF.

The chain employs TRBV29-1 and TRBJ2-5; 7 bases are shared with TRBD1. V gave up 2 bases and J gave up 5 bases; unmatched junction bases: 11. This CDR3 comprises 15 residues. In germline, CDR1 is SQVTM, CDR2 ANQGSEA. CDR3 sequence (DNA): TGCAGCGTTGAAAGAGGACAGGTTATCGAGGAGACCCAGTACTTC. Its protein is CSVERGQVIEETQYF.

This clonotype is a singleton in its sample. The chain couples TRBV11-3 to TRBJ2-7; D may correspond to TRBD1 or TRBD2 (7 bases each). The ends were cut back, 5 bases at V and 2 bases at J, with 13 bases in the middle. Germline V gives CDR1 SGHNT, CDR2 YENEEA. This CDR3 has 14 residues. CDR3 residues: CASSPGGVTYEQYF. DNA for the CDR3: TGTGCCAGCAGCCCAGGGGGGGTTACCTACGAGCAGTACTTC.

The CDR3 DNA reads as TGCAGTGCTAGATGGGGGGAAAGCAACTATGGCTACACCTTC. It translates to CSARWGESNYGYTF. V gene TRBV20-1 combines with J gene TRBJ1-2, with D maybe TRBD1 (5 bases). CDR1 and CDR2 from the germline V gene are DFQATT and SNEGSKA (reference sequence). The CDR3 sequence is 14 residues long. Deletions cut 2 bases from V and 2 bases from J, with 12 bases between.

CDR3 protein: CSALRRGGRKTQYF. The CDR3 nucleotides read TGCAGTGCCCTCCGGCGCGGGGGGCGGAAGACCCAGTACTTC. The V call is TRBV20-1, the J call TRBJ2-5; 8 bases match TRBD2. CDR3 length equals 14 residues. CDR1 and CDR2 (germline): DFQATT, SNEGSKA (reference sequence). The V and J ends lost 6 bases and 6 bases, in that order; junction bases with no gene match: 12.